The 28 T cell receptor beta chains presented below share a single source sample, sequenced in a study of T cells after yellow fever vaccination. From the 5' RACE reads, TCRdb called clonotypes with MiXCR, one entry per CDR3 protein. Altogether 300,000 to 350,000 distinct CDR3 sequences are present, 8% to 9.5% being singletons, with the ten largest covering approximately 18%. The sequencing here drew on PBMCs, taken more than 40 days after the first yellow fever vaccination. These receptors were obtained from a man between 18 and 35 years old who received the YFV17D yellow fever vaccine.

This clonotype was detected ten times or more. The V and J genes are TRBV23-1 and TRBJ2-3; D is unclear. TRBV23-1 is labeled an ORF, and its function is uncertain. With 1 base removed from V and 10 bases from J, the gap between germline ends came to 9 bases. The length of the CDR3 is 12 residues. CDR3 nucleotides: TGCGCCAGCAGTCAATGGGAACGTTCGCAGTATTTT. This translates into CASSQWERSQYF.

The CDR3 coding sequence is TGCAGCGTTGAGGGGCCGGACATGTGGGAGACCCAGTACTTC. Encoded protein: CSVEGPDMWETQYF. This chain connects TRBV29-1 to TRBJ2-5; maybe TRBD1 (5 bases). The V end lost 3 bases, the J end lost 5 bases, and 16 bases lay between the germline ends. The germline V gene encodes CDR1 SQVTM and CDR2 ANQGSEA. The CDR3 is 14 residues long.

The chain recombines TRBV5-5 with TRBJ1-1; D is perhaps TRBD1 (5 bases). CDR3 length equals 13 residues. Per germline, CDR1 SGHKS and CDR2 YYEKEE (reference sequence). V was pared by 4 bases and J by 4 bases, with 11 bases between. The CDR3 sequence is CASSRDLATEAFF. CDR3 bases: TGTGCCAGCAGCCGGGACCTTGCCACTGAAGCTTTCTTT. Based on the CDR3 plus reference TRBV5-5 and TRBJ1-1, the full variable domain is DAGVTQSPTHLIKTRGQQVTLRCSPISGHKSVSWYQQVLGQGPQFIFQYYEKEERGRGNFPDRFSARQFPNYSSELNVNALLLGDSALYLCASSRDLATEAFFGQGTRLTVV.

The V and J genes are TRBV5-1 and TRBJ2-7, with 9 bases that match TRBD1. V lost 5 bases and J lost 5; bases outside the gene matches: 11. The V gene's germline CDR1 is SGHRS and CDR2 YFSETQ. The CDR3 contains 15 residues. CDR3 sequence reads: CASRPAGTGSHEQYF. The CDR3 bases are TGCGCCAGCAGACCTGCCGGGACAGGGAGTCACGAGCAGTACTTC. The variable domain in full, completed from reference TRBV5-1 and TRBJ2-7, reads KAGVTQTPRYLIKTRGQQVTLSCSPISGHRSVSWYQQTPGQGLQFLFEYFSETQRNKGNFPGRFSGRQFSNSRSEMNVSTLELGDSALYLCASRPAGTGSHEQYFGPGTRLTVT.

V and J are TRBV5-6 and TRBJ2-3; D not resolved. This CDR3 has 17 amino acids. Trimming took off 1 base at V and 1 base at J, with 16 bases between the two ends. CDR1 and CDR2 from the germline V gene are SGHDT and YYEEEE. In DNA form, the CDR3 reads TGTGCCAGCAGCTTGTCCCTGACCCGGTTGGGCACAGATACGCAGTATTTT. It yields the protein CASSLSLTRLGTDTQYF.

At least ten counts were recorded for this clonotype. The genes are TRBV27 and TRBJ1-5; D unresolved. The CDR3 is 13 amino acids. CDR1 and CDR2 from the germline V gene are MNHEY and SMNVEV (reference sequence). With 0 bases removed from V and 6 bases from J, the gap between germline ends came to 6 bases. The DNA of the CDR3 is TGTGCCAGCAGTTTATCGATCCTTCAGCCCCAGCATTTT. The encoded protein is CASSLSILQPQHF.

The chain employs TRBV7-9 and TRBJ2-3; D remains ambiguous. Per the germline V gene, CDR1 is SEHNR and CDR2 is FQNEAQ (reference sequence). CDR3 size: 13 residues. Trimming removed 7 bases at V and 3 bases at J, with 11 bases between. The CDR3 here is CASIPIATDTQYF. CDR3 DNA sequence: TGTGCCAGCATCCCCATAGCAACAGATACGCAGTATTTT.

This chain joins TRBV29-1 and TRBJ1-2, with D hard to call. V lost 0 bases to trimming and J lost 2 bases, with 13 bases between them. Germline lookup yields CDR1 SQVTM and CDR2 ANQGSEA. This CDR3 spans 15 amino acids. Here the CDR3 DNA reads TGCAGCGTTGAAGATAGGAGCAGTCTCAACTATGGCTACACCTTC. As protein: CSVEDRSSLNYGYTF.

This clonotype was seen a handful of times. The rearrangement links TRBV7-8 to TRBJ2-7; 10 positions match TRBD1. V lost 4 bases, J lost 10 bases, and 7 bases stayed unmatched. Germline CDR1 and CDR2: SGHVS and FQNEAQ. This CDR3 is 13 amino acids long. CDR3 DNA sequence: TGTGCCAGCAGCTACCCGGGACAGGGGAGACAGTACGTC. Encoded protein: CASSYPGQGRQYV.

This clonotype has more than one count but fewer than ten. The CDR3 nucleotides read TGCAGTGCTCTTAAGGGCCTATCTGGGGCCAACGTCCTGACTTTC. Translating gives CSALKGLSGANVLTF. The chain employs TRBV20-1 and TRBJ2-6; D gene uncertain. Between the trimmed V and J ends, which lost 5 bases and 1 base, there was a span of 12 bases. The CDR3 has 15 amino acids. Germline assignment: CDR1 DFQATT and CDR2 SNEGSKA (reference sequence).

This clonotype occurred a few times. This chain connects TRBV6-1 to TRBJ2-5; 8 bases agree with TRBD2. Per germline, CDR1 MNHNS and CDR2 SASEGT. V trimming: 7 bases; J trimming: 5 bases; junction bases outside the gene matches: 9. This CDR3 is built from 14 residues. The CDR3 DNA reads as TGTGCCAGCAATCTTGGGACTAGAAGCGAGACCCAGTACTTC. Translating it yields CASNLGTRSETQYF.

The sample holds a few counts of this clonotype. V and J are TRBV7-9 and TRBJ1-2, with 9 bases fitting TRBD1. CDR3 size: 15 residues. Germline V lookup: CDR1 SEHNR, CDR2 FQNEAQ (reference sequence). After removal of 4 bases from V and 5 bases from J, the junction contained 8 bases not matched to a gene. CDR3 sequence reads: CASSSNLDRGYGYTF. Written as DNA, the CDR3 is TGTGCCAGCAGCTCCAACCTGGACAGGGGTTATGGCTACACCTTC.

This clonotype was observed a few times. The DNA of the CDR3 is TGTGCCAGCAGTGAACAGAAGCTAGAAGCTTTCTTT. Protein sequence: CASSEQKLEAFF. The rearrangement uses TRBV6-1 and TRBJ1-1; D unresolved. Trimming pared 2 bases from V and 8 bases from J, leaving 9 bases between. The CDR3 totals 12 residues. Germline CDR1 is MNHNS and CDR2 is SASEGT.

This clonotype was recorded a few times. J is TRBJ2-7 and V is TRBV7-2; D tentatively reads TRBD1 or TRBD2 (5 bases each). This CDR3 has 16 amino acids. Germline assignment: CDR1 SGHTA and CDR2 FQGNSA. V gave up 1 base and J gave up 3 bases, with 16 bases separating them. The CDR3 DNA sequence: TGTGCCAGCAGCTTAGATAAGAGGGGAAATCACTACGAGCAGTACTTC. This sequence encodes CASSLDKRGNHYEQYF. The entire variable domain, with the rest obtained from reference TRBV7-2 and TRBJ2-7, is as follows: GAGVSQSPSNKVTEKGKDVELRCDPISGHTALYWYRQSLGQGLEFLIYFQGNSAPDKSGLPSDRFSAERTGGSVSTLTIQRTQQEDSAVYLCASSLDKRGNHYEQYFGPGTRLTVT.

The chain carries TRBV25-1 and TRBJ2-5; 8 bases align to TRBD1. The germline V gene encodes CDR1 MGHDK and CDR2 SYGVNS. CDR3 length: 13 amino acids. Losses at the gene ends were 8 bases for V and 0 bases for J; bases not matched to a gene: 2. The CDR3 reads CASGTGHQETQYF. The CDR3 DNA reads as TGTGCCAGCGGGACAGGTCACCAAGAGACCCAGTACTTC.

The V gene is TRBV6-2 or TRBV6-3, the J gene TRBJ2-1; 10 bases are a match to TRBD2. V lost 8 bases to trimming and J lost 7 bases; unmatched junction nucleotides: 14. Germline lookup yields CDR1 MNHEY and CDR2 SVGEGT. The CDR3 is 16 amino acids. CDR3 region: CASLGKAGGLGNEQFF. For the CDR3, the DNA is TGTGCCAGCCTGGGGAAAGCGGGGGGGCTTGGGAATGAGCAGTTCTTC.

The chain is built from TRBV7-3 and TRBJ1-2, with D maybe TRBD1 (6 bases). Germline V gene sequence: CDR1 SGHTA, CDR2 FQGTGA. The CDR3 is 16 residues long. V was shortened by 1 base and J by 4 bases, with 16 bases between the two germline ends. The CDR3 coding sequence is TGTGCCAGCAGCTTAATGGGTCAGGGGTCGATCTATGGCTACACCTTC. Translation gives CASSLMGQGSIYGYTF.

The chain couples TRBV19 to TRBJ2-7, with 8 positions matching TRBD1. Germline loops: CDR1 LNHDA, CDR2 SQIVND (reference sequence). With 2 bases clipped from V and 5 bases from J, the junction kept 2 bases outside the gene matches. CDR3 length: 13 residues. The CDR3: CASSIQGADEQYF. The CDR3 nucleotides read TGTGCCAGTAGTATACAGGGGGCAGACGAGCAGTACTTC.

A few counts support this clonotype. The chain couples TRBV15 to TRBJ2-5; perhaps TRBD2 as D (6 bases). The CDR3 spans 16 residues. Trimming cost V 4 bases and J 2 bases, with 17 bases left between them. Per germline, CDR1 LNHNV and CDR2 YYDKDF (reference sequence). In DNA, the CDR3 is TGTGCCACCAGCACCAGACTAGAAATTTTACAAGAGACCCAGTACTTC. Translating gives CATSTRLEILQETQYF. The full variable domain, completed using reference TRBV15 and TRBJ2-5, is DAMVIQNPRYQVTQFGKPVTLSCSQTLNHNVMYWYQQKSSQAPKLLFHYYDKDFNNEADTPDNFQSRRPNTSFCFLDIRSPGLGDTAMYLCATSTRLEILQETQYFGPGTRLLVL.

V is TRBV7-4 and J is TRBJ2-7, with D uncertain. V was cut by 0 bases and J by 3 bases, with 6 bases left in between. The CDR3 length is 13 residues. The germline gives CDR1 SGHVT, CDR2 SQSDAQ. The CDR3 DNA follows: TGTGCCAGCAGCTTAGCGGGGTACTACGAGCAGTACGTC. Amino acid sequence: CASSLAGYYEQYV.

The chain is built from TRBV7-9 and TRBJ1-2; D might be TRBD1 (5 bases). The CDR3 length is 13 residues. V dropped 4 bases and J dropped 6 bases, with 12 bases sitting between them. Germline loops: CDR1 SEHNR, CDR2 FQNEAQ (reference sequence). CDR3 sequence reads: CASSWAVGDGYTF. CDR3 nucleotides: TGTGCCAGCAGCTGGGCTGTGGGGGATGGCTACACCTTC. Looking up the rest from reference TRBV7-9 and TRBJ1-2 gives the full variable domain: DTGVSQNPRHKITKRGQNVTFRCDPISEHNRLYWYRQTLGQGPEFLTYFQNEAQLEKSRLLSDRFSAERPKGSFSTLEIQRTEQGDSAMYLCASSWAVGDGYTFGSGTRLTVV.

This clonotype was recorded at least ten times. This sequence joins TRBV5-1 and TRBJ2-3; 7 bases map to TRBD1. Germline loops: CDR1 SGHRS, CDR2 YFSETQ. Trimming removed 4 bases from V and 1 base from J; junction bases left unmatched: 3. The CDR3 runs 14 residues. CDR3 nucleotides: TGCGCCAGCAGCCGAGGACAGGGCACAGATACGCAGTATTTT. Protein: CASSRGQGTDTQYF.

V is TRBV5-6 and J is TRBJ2-7, with 9 bases fitting TRBD1. The CDR3 is made up of 16 amino acids. J was trimmed by 0 bases and V by 4 bases; bases with no gene match: 8. Germline assignment: CDR1 SGHDT and CDR2 YYEEEE. CDR3 nucleotide sequence: TGTGCCAGCAGCCCAGGGACAGGGACCGCCTCCTACGAGCAGTACGTC. Residues: CASSPGTGTASYEQYV.

J is TRBJ2-7 and V is TRBV20-1; 7 bases are a match to TRBD1. The CDR3 is 14 amino acids. Germline CDR1 and CDR2: DFQATT and SNEGSKA (reference sequence). J gave up 3 bases and V 1 base, and 6 bases lay outside the gene matches. CDR3 sequence: CSARVDRVGYEQYF. In DNA, the CDR3 is TGCAGTGCTAGAGTCGACAGGGTAGGCTACGAGCAGTACTTC.

In its sample, this clonotype was seen many times. The chain carries TRBV7-7 and TRBJ1-1; maybe TRBD1 (5 bases). The germline gives CDR1 SSHAT, CDR2 FNYEAQ (reference sequence). The CDR3 covers 13 residues. The V end lost 6 bases, the J end lost 0 bases, and 8 bases lay between the germline ends. Here the CDR3 DNA reads TGTGCCAGCAGTTCCAGGGTGAACACTGAAGCTTTCTTT. As protein: CASSSRVNTEAFF.

V is TRBV6-5 and J is TRBJ1-5, with unresolved D. Germline CDR1 reads MNHEY; CDR2 reads SVGAGI. Trimming took 2 bases from V and 4 from J, leaving 9 bases between them. The CDR3 sequence is 14 residues long. CDR3 coding DNA: TGTGCCAGCAGTTACCCGGGGAGAAATCAGCCCCAGCATTTT. This translates into CASSYPGRNQPQHF.

This rearrangement joins TRBV20-1 to TRBJ2-6; 8 bases align to TRBD1. Germline loops: CDR1 DFQATT, CDR2 SNEGSKA (reference sequence). J gave up 1 base and V 2 bases, and 7 bases lay outside the gene matches. The CDR3 has 17 amino acids. In DNA, the CDR3 is TGCAGTGCTAGATACGACAGGGGTGGTTCTGGGGCCAACGTCCTGACTTTC. Its protein is CSARYDRGGSGANVLTF.

This clonotype has just a few counts. The CDR3 DNA follows: TGTGCCAGCAGTTACTCAGGTGGAAAACCCCTCCACTTT. Residues: CASSYSGGKPLHF. The chain joins TRBV6-5 to TRBJ1-6; D unclear. CDR1 MNHEY and CDR2 SVGAGI come from the germline V gene. CDR3 length: 13 residues. With 0 bases removed from V and 12 bases from J, the gap between germline ends came to 9 bases.